This TCR beta chain was profiled in a study of OX40 agonist ivuxolimab in advanced cancers. This CDR3 contains 16 residues. The germline gives CDR1 SGHTA, CDR2 FQGNSA. Trimming left V 5 bases short and J 1 base short, with 15 bases between. The method was immunoSEQ multiplex PCR; TCRdb's version includes in-frame clones alone and lacks a portion of them. The sample records roughly 56,000 clones, roughly 80% being singletons. The sequencing used CD4+ or CD8+ T cells sorted from blood, collected in a trial of the OX40 agonist ivuxolimab. This sequence joins TRBV7-2 and TRBJ2-4; D not certain. This sequence originates from an adult with an advanced solid tumor such as melanoma, head and neck, liver or kidney cancer. The CDR3 sequence is CASSPAPSRAKNIQYF. The CDR3 coding sequence is TGTGCCAGCAGCCCCGCCCCCAGTCGGGCCAAAAACATTCAGTACTTC. Full variable domain (remainder filled in from reference TRBV7-2 and TRBJ2-4): GAGVSQSPSNKVTEKGKDVELRCDPISGHTALYWYRQSLGQGLEFLIYFQGNSAPDKSGLPSDRFSAERTGGSVSTLTIQRTQQEDSAVYLCASSPAPSRAKNIQYFGAGTRLSVL.